Shown below are 25 T cell receptor beta chains from a single sample sequenced in a study of molecular identifiers for immune sequencing clone quantification. TCRdb fed the PCR reads into MiXCR, producing one record per CDR3 protein. The data show hundreds of thousands of distinct CDR3 sequences, about 25% seen once. Sequencing was performed on naive CD8+ T cells from blood, with Jurkat cell RNA spiked in. Noted subset: FACS-sorted CD8+CD4-CCR7+CD45RA+ naive T cells. The source of these receptors is a human donor in good health. Some libraries in this study had Jurkat cell RNA spiked in.

A word on this clonotype: This may arise from a read error, as a much more abundant clone is one base away. The rearrangement links TRBV24-1 to TRBJ1-1; D is undetermined. Germline CDR1 is KGHDR and CDR2 is SFDVKD. The CDR3 totals 13 residues. V was trimmed by 5 bases and J by 4 bases, leaving 10 bases between them. This CDR3 reads CATSAGVSTEAFF. CDR3 coding DNA: TGTGCCACCAGTGCCGGGGTAAGCACTGAAGCTTTCTTT.

This chain's CDR3 is CASSPGRPGETQYF. The CDR3 DNA reads as TGTGCCAGCAGCCCGGGGCGGCCTGGGGAGACCCAGTACTTC. The V and J genes are TRBV7-8 and TRBJ2-5; either TRBD1 or TRBD2 may supply D (5 bases each). CDR3 size: 14 residues. V was cut by 5 bases and J by 5 bases, with 15 bases left in between. Per germline, CDR1 SGHVS and CDR2 FQNEAQ.

This clonotype was seen more than once but under ten times. V is TRBV19 and J is TRBJ2-1, with 10 bases fitting TRBD2. J was trimmed by 5 bases and V by 5 bases; bases with no gene match: 6. Germline V lookup: CDR1 LNHDA, CDR2 SQIVND (reference sequence). This CDR3 region has 15 residues. CDR3 nucleotide sequence: TGTGCCAGTAGTGAACTAGCGGGGCCCAACAATGAGCAGTTCTTC. Residues: CASSELAGPNNEQFF.

This clonotype was recorded at least ten times. The chain couples TRBV12-3 or TRBV12-4 to TRBJ2-3; 10 positions match TRBD1. Trimming took 6 bases from V and 1 from J; bases not matched to a gene: 4. The CDR3 contains 15 residues. The DNA for the CDR3 is TGTGCCAGCAGCGACAGGGGGCCGGGCACAGATACGCAGTATTTT. It encodes CASSDRGPGTDTQYF.

Turning to this clonotype: Without the conserved terminal phenylalanine or tryptophan, this CDR3 likely stems from a read error. The gene calls are TRBV19 and TRBJ2-7, with 8 nucleotides matching TRBD2. The CDR3 runs 15 residues. The germline CDR1 and CDR2 sequences are LNHDA and SQIVND (reference sequence). Unmatched junction bases numbered 10, after V lost 4 bases and J lost 5 bases. The CDR3 loop is CASSKGAGTRNEQYL. CDR3 sequence (DNA): TGTGCCAGTAGTAAAGGGGCCGGGACTAGGAACGAGCAGTACCTC.

There are many counts of this clonotype. V and J are TRBV7-9 and TRBJ1-1; TRBD1 might be the D (6 bases). CDR1 and CDR2 (germline): SEHNR, FQNEAQ (reference sequence). Trimming left V 1 base short and J 7 bases short, with 13 bases between. The CDR3 spans 14 residues. The CDR3: CASSLVTGNVEAFF. The DNA for the CDR3 is TGTGCCAGCAGCTTAGTTACAGGGAACGTTGAAGCTTTCTTT.

This clonotype was detected ten times or more. The rearrangement joins TRBV12-3 or TRBV12-4 to TRBJ1-5; TRBD1 is a possible D gene (6 bases). Trimming left V 6 bases short and J 5 bases short, with 20 bases between. This CDR3 contains 16 residues. The CDR3 reads CASSPGVVSSHQPQHF. The CDR3, as DNA: TGTGCCAGCAGCCCAGGGGTTGTCTCGAGTCATCAGCCCCAGCATTTT.

Many counts were recorded for this clonotype. The V gene is TRBV7-2, the J gene TRBJ2-4, with unresolved D. This CDR3 has 12 amino acids. Germline-derived CDR1 and CDR2 are SGHTA and FQGNSA. V lost 3 bases and J lost 6, with 6 bases in between. DNA of the CDR3: TGTGCCAGCAGCTTTCCCTCAAACATTCAGTACTTC. Protein product: CASSFPSNIQYF. The whole variable domain, remainder taken from reference TRBV7-2 and TRBJ2-4, is GAGVSQSPSNKVTEKGKDVELRCDPISGHTALYWYRQSLGQGLEFLIYFQGNSAPDKSGLPSDRFSAERTGGSVSTLTIQRTQQEDSAVYLCASSFPSNIQYFGAGTRLSVL.

The chain combines TRBV7-9 with TRBJ1-3; no clear D gene. The CDR3 is 16 amino acids. V was shortened by 1 base and J by 0 bases, with 10 bases between the two germline ends. The V gene's germline CDR1 is SEHNR and CDR2 FQNEAQ (reference sequence). CDR3 sequence: CASSLVDGSSGNTIYF. The CDR3 DNA sequence: TGTGCCAGCAGCTTAGTTGACGGGAGCTCTGGAAACACCATATATTTT. The variable domain in full, with the rest retrieved from reference TRBV7-9 and TRBJ1-3, is DTGVSQNPRHKITKRGQNVTFRCDPISEHNRLYWYRQTLGQGPEFLTYFQNEAQLEKSRLLSDRFSAERPKGSFSTLEIQRTEQGDSAMYLCASSLVDGSSGNTIYFGEGSWLTVV.

This clonotype was counted at least ten times. The V and J genes are TRBV7-9 and TRBJ1-4; D possibly corresponds to TRBD1 (5 bases). The germline V gene has CDR1 SEHNR and CDR2 FQNEAQ (reference sequence). Deletions cut 2 bases from V and 8 bases from J, with 15 bases between. The CDR3 runs to 15 residues. The CDR3 spells CASSLLGQGFEKLFF. DNA for the CDR3: TGTGCCAGCAGCTTACTGGGCCAGGGTTTCGAAAAACTGTTTTTT. Using reference TRBV7-9 and TRBJ1-4 for the parts outside the CDR3, the full variable domain is DTGVSQNPRHKITKRGQNVTFRCDPISEHNRLYWYRQTLGQGPEFLTYFQNEAQLEKSRLLSDRFSAERPKGSFSTLEIQRTEQGDSAMYLCASSLLGQGFEKLFFGSGTQLSVL.

This clonotype appeared a few times. The chain joins TRBV4-1 to TRBJ2-7, with D maybe TRBD1 (7 bases). The germline gives CDR1 MGHRA, CDR2 YSYEKL. V lost 2 bases and J 4 bases, leaving 12 bases between the germline ends. This CDR3 is 14 amino acids long. CDR3 sequence: CASSQPAGGYEQYF. The CDR3 nucleotides are TGCGCCAGCAGCCAACCGGCAGGGGGGTACGAGCAGTACTTC.

This clonotype was seen only a few times. This chain links TRBV11-3 with TRBJ2-3; D not certain. The CDR3 consists of 15 residues. Germline loops: CDR1 SGHNT, CDR2 YENEEA. Trimming stripped 8 bases from V and 0 bases from J, with 15 bases between. The DNA for the CDR3 is TGTGCCAGCTCACGGTCGGAAGCCAGCACAGATACGCAGTATTTT. It codes for CASSRSEASTDTQYF.

The sample holds a few counts of this clonotype. V is TRBV12-3 or TRBV12-4 and J is TRBJ2-4; no clear D. The V end was cut by 5 bases, the J end by 0 bases, with 20 bases between. CDR3 length: 18 amino acids. The CDR3 DNA reads TGTGCCAGCAGTCCCTCCAGCACCCGACTGAAAGCCAAAAACATTCAGTACTTC. Encoded protein: CASSPSSTRLKAKNIQYF.

A remark on this clonotype: Mismatch with germline at one junction end may stem from a read error. The chain has TRBV19 and TRBJ1-5; D unresolved. Germline V gene sequence: CDR1 LNHDA, CDR2 SQIVND (reference sequence). CDR3 size: 17 residues. The CDR3 is CASTKQDLWVSSQPQHF. The CDR3 DNA sequence: TGTGCCAGTACTAAGCAGGACCTGTGGGTGAGCAGTCAGCCCCAGCATTTT.

Note on this clonotype: One junction end does not reproduce the germline sequence, and a read error may be involved. V is TRBV4-1 and J is TRBJ2-7; unclear D gene. In germline, CDR1 is MGHRA, CDR2 YSYEKL. CDR3 size: 13 residues. CDR3 sequence reads: CASGQAPPYEQYF. As DNA, the CDR3 is TGCGCCAGCGGCCAAGCCCCACCCTACGAGCAGTACTTC.

J is TRBJ2-5 and V is TRBV7-9, with D unresolved. V lost 9 bases to trimming and J lost 2 bases, with 16 bases between them. Germline CDR1 is SEHNR and CDR2 is FQNEAQ (reference sequence). This CDR3 has 14 amino acids. The CDR3 is CASRYLGPQETQYF. CDR3 bases: TGTGCCAGTCGATACCTGGGCCCACAAGAGACCCAGTACTTC.

This clonotype showed up many times. The rearrangement links TRBV12-3 or TRBV12-4 to TRBJ2-7; weak D call: TRBD1 (6 bases). The V gene lost 1 base and the J gene lost 3 bases, with 7 bases spanning the gap. The CDR3 has 13 amino acids. This CDR3 reads CASSLGGHYEQYF. In DNA form, the CDR3 reads TGTGCCAGCAGTTTAGGGGGACACTACGAGCAGTACTTC.

Notes on this clonotype: The junction departs from the called germline gene at one end, perhaps through a read error. The chain combines TRBV12-3 or TRBV12-4 with TRBJ2-1; TRBD2 might be the D (6 bases). The CDR3 runs to 14 residues. The DNA of the CDR3 is TGTGCCAGCAGTTTACGGGGGTCCTACAATAAGCAGTTCTTC. Translation gives CASSLRGSYNKQFF.

For this clonotype: At one end the junction does not follow the germline gene, possibly because of a read error. The chain employs TRBV7-9 and TRBJ1-2, with a possible D match to TRBD1 (6 bases). CDR3 length equals 14 residues. Per the germline V gene, CDR1 is SEHNR and CDR2 is FQNEAQ (reference sequence). CDR3 sequence (DNA): TGTGCCAGCAGCTCACCCCTGAGGTCCGGGGGCTACCCCTTC. This sequence encodes CASSSPLRSGGYPF.

This clonotype was detected many times. J is TRBJ2-3 and V is TRBV4-2; 7 nucleotides agree with TRBD2. This CDR3 has 17 amino acids. The V gene's germline CDR1 is LGHNA and CDR2 YNFKEQ. J was trimmed by 4 bases and V by 0 bases; bases with no gene match: 10. This CDR3 reads CASSQDRYGRPPDTQYF. The CDR3 bases are TGTGCCAGCAGCCAAGATCGGTACGGGAGGCCCCCAGATACGCAGTATTTT.

This clonotype was recorded a few times. The CDR3: CASSIGTGTRAYGYTF. Here the CDR3 DNA reads TGTGCCAGCAGTATCGGGACAGGGACACGGGCCTATGGCTACACCTTC. This chain connects TRBV12-3 or TRBV12-4 to TRBJ1-2; 9 bases map to TRBD1. The CDR3 is made up of 16 amino acids. J lost 4 bases, V lost 5 bases, and 11 bases had no gene match.

J is TRBJ1-1 and V is TRBV6-4; D unresolved. This CDR3 contains 13 residues. V lost 6 bases, J lost 4 bases, and 12 bases lay in between. Germline CDR1 reads MRHNA; CDR2 reads SNTAGT. CDR3 DNA: TGTGCCAGCAGAGATACTTCGACCACTGAAGCTTTCTTT. Its translation: CASRDTSTTEAFF.

A remark on this clonotype: One junction end disagrees with the germline gene, perhaps due to a read error. V is TRBV30 and J is TRBJ2-7; D possibly corresponds to TRBD2 (5 bases). This CDR3 is 12 amino acids long. The germline CDR1 and CDR2 sequences are GTSNPN and SVGIG (reference sequence). CDR3 DNA: TGTGCCTGGGGAGGTTCCTCCTTCGAGCAGTACTTC. This translates into CAWGGSSFEQYF.

This clonotype was observed many times. The chain uses TRBV6-5 and TRBJ2-7; D is possibly TRBD1 or TRBD2 (5 bases each). Trimming removed 4 bases from V and 0 bases from J, with 13 bases in between. This CDR3 spans 15 amino acids. The germline gives CDR1 MNHEY, CDR2 SVGAGI. DNA of the CDR3: TGTGCCAGCAGTTTCGGGACGGACGACTCCTACGAGCAGTACTTC. Translation gives CASSFGTDDSYEQYF.

Remarks on this clonotype: The missing conserved phenylalanine or tryptophan at the end of this CDR3 makes a read error likely. This rearrangement joins TRBV12-3 or TRBV12-4 to TRBJ2-2; D is undetermined. The CDR3 loop spans 11 amino acids. V lost 5 bases and J lost 6, with 4 bases in between. The CDR3 is CASSPPGELFY. DNA for the CDR3: TGTGCCAGCAGTCCTCCCGGGGAGCTGTTTTAT.